What follows are 25 T cell receptor beta chains derived from one specimen sequenced in a study of T cell changes during pregnancy in multiple sclerosis. TCRdb keeps only in-frame clones here, not all; method: immunoSEQ multiplex PCR. The table shows fewer than 40,000 clones, with about 92% occurring only once. Specimen: CD4+ T cells from peripheral blood mononuclear cells, collected in the second trimester of pregnancy. The source of these receptors is a female donor in good health, enrolled as a control in a pregnancy study.

The V gene is TRBV27, the J gene TRBJ1-1, with TRBD1 as a possible D gene (6 bases). Germline V gives CDR1 MNHEY, CDR2 SMNVEV (reference sequence). The ends were cut back, 7 bases at V and 5 bases at J, with 14 bases in the middle. The CDR3 has 13 residues. CDR3 sequence (DNA): TGTGCCAGCATAGCTCAGGGGTGGACTGAAGCTTTCTTT. It encodes CASIAQGWTEAFF.

V and J are TRBV18 and TRBJ1-5, with 7 bases that match TRBD1. CDR1 and CDR2 from the germline V gene are KGHSH and LQKENI. The CDR3 length is 13 residues. V shed 8 bases, J shed 4 bases, and the junction held 5 bases outside the gene matches. CDR3: CASTTGFNQPQHF. Written as DNA, the CDR3 is TGTGCCAGCACGACAGGGTTTAATCAGCCCCAGCATTTT.

The chain carries TRBV2 and TRBJ2-1; D uncertain. V lost 2 bases and J 7 bases, leaving 9 bases between the germline ends. Germline V CDR1 and CDR2: SNHLY, FYNNEI. This CDR3 is 13 amino acids long. CDR3 DNA sequence: TGTGCCAGCAGTGAACCATTCAGAAATGAGCAGTTCTTC. Its translation: CASSEPFRNEQFF.

The rearrangement joins TRBV30 to TRBJ2-5; D uncertain. The V end was cut by 4 bases, the J end by 7 bases, with 19 bases between. This CDR3 is built from 14 residues. CDR1 and CDR2 from the germline V gene are GTSNPN and SVGIG (reference sequence). The CDR3 here is CAWTPPTRVATQYF. In nucleotides, the CDR3 is TGTGCCTGGACCCCCCCAACCCGAGTAGCGACCCAGTACTTC.

V usage is TRBV2 and J usage is TRBJ2-3; a weak D match, TRBD2 (5 bases). Germline loops: CDR1 SNHLY, CDR2 FYNNEI. This CDR3 spans 14 amino acids. V gave up 4 bases and J gave up 2 bases, with 10 bases separating them. CDR3 protein: CASSVREYTDTQYF. CDR3 sequence (DNA): TGTGCCAGCAGTGTGAGGGAATACACAGATACGCAGTATTTT.

The CDR3 loop reads CASSQGQGLNQPQHF. CDR3 nucleotides: TGTGCCAGCAGCCAAGGACAGGGCCTCAATCAGCCCCAGCATTTT. This chain links TRBV4-2 with TRBJ1-5, with 7 bases aligning to TRBD1. Trimming took 1 base from V and 3 from J; bases not matched to a gene: 3. The CDR3 totals 15 residues. Germline V gives CDR1 LGHNA, CDR2 YNFKEQ.

The chain uses TRBV2 and TRBJ2-3; 7 positions agree with TRBD1. Germline CDR1 is SNHLY and CDR2 is FYNNEI. The V segment lost 8 bases and the J segment 3 bases; nucleotides outside the gene matches: 8. The CDR3 spans 14 residues. The CDR3 loop reads CASPPGQVTDTQYF. In DNA, the CDR3 is TGTGCCAGCCCTCCCGGACAGGTAACAGATACGCAGTATTTT.

The V gene is TRBV12-5, the J gene TRBJ2-2, with 9 bases that match TRBD2. Unmatched junction bases numbered 4, after V lost 3 bases and J lost 2 bases. Germline loops: CDR1 LGHNT, CDR2 FRNRAP. The CDR3 is made up of 16 amino acids. CDR3 sequence reads: CASGFLAGTNTGELFF. CDR3 sequence (DNA): TGTGCTAGTGGTTTTCTAGCGGGGACTAACACCGGGGAGCTGTTTTTT.

In nucleotides, the CDR3 is TGCGCCAGCAGCCAAGGTCCAGGACTAGCGGGAGGGCATTTGAGAGATACGCAGTATTTT. It encodes CASSQGPGLAGGHLRDTQYF. This sequence joins TRBV4-1 and TRBJ2-3, with TRBD2 identical over 15 bases. The J segment lost 5 bases and the V segment lost 1 base, leaving 13 bases of the junction unmatched. The CDR3 has 20 residues. Germline-derived CDR1 and CDR2 are MGHRA and YSYEKL.

The V gene is TRBV14, the J gene TRBJ2-3; TRBD2 matches 8 bases. Germline trimming cut 6 bases from V and 0 bases from J; bases unmatched to any gene: 5. There are 15 residues in the CDR3. Germline V gives CDR1 SGHDN, CDR2 FVKESK. CDR3 nucleotide sequence: TGTGCCAGCAGTCCAACTAGCGGTAGCACAGATACGCAGTATTTT. Translated, it gives CASSPTSGSTDTQYF.

The table lists this clone with a count of one. This chain links TRBV4-1 with TRBJ1-2; D remains unclear. V dropped 0 bases and J dropped 2 bases, with 10 bases sitting between them. The germline CDR1 and CDR2 sequences are MGHRA and YSYEKL. There are 15 residues in the CDR3. The CDR3 sequence is CASSQEPGSNYGYTF. CDR3 bases: TGCGCCAGCAGCCAAGAGCCAGGTTCAAACTATGGCTACACCTTC.

The V gene is TRBV20-1, the J gene TRBJ1-1; tentative D call: TRBD1 (5 bases). V was pared by 6 bases and J by 11 bases, with 13 bases between. The CDR3 contains 10 residues. Germline values: CDR1 DFQATT, CDR2 SNEGSKA (reference sequence). As DNA, the CDR3 is TGCAGTGCACAGGAAAGCCGGGCTTTCTTT. This translates into CSAQESRAFF.

This clone was counted once. The chain links TRBV5-4 to TRBJ2-3; TRBD2 aligns across 11 bases. Trimming removed 4 bases from V and 6 bases from J; junction bases left unmatched: 13. CDR1 and CDR2 from the germline V gene are SGHNT and YYREEE (reference sequence). CDR3 size: 17 residues. CDR3 in DNA: TGTGCCAGCAGCCCGGAGGGGTTAGCGGGAGGGTTCGATACGCAGTATTTT. Protein: CASSPEGLAGGFDTQYF.

The chain has TRBV27 and TRBJ1-3; D remains unclear. Per germline, CDR1 MNHEY and CDR2 SMNVEV (reference sequence). This CDR3 contains 17 residues. V was shortened by 5 bases and J by 0 bases, with 17 bases between the two germline ends. The CDR3 protein is CASSPLPFVSSGNTIYF. In nucleotides, the CDR3 is TGTGCCAGCAGTCCTCTCCCCTTTGTGAGCTCTGGAAACACCATATATTTT.

This chain connects TRBV4-1 to TRBJ1-3; a possible D gene is TRBD1 (5 bases). V lost 0 bases, J lost 5 bases, and 8 bases lay in between. In germline, CDR1 is MGHRA, CDR2 YSYEKL. The CDR3 is made up of 14 amino acids. For the CDR3, the DNA is TGCGCCAGCAGCCAAGATCAGGGCAGAAACACCATATATTTT. Translation gives CASSQDQGRNTIYF.

The V gene is TRBV30, the J gene TRBJ1-3; D remains ambiguous. The CDR3 loop spans 16 amino acids. Germline-derived CDR1 and CDR2 are GTSNPN and SVGIG (reference sequence). Trimming took 0 bases from V and 0 from J, leaving 12 bases between them. CDR3 sequence reads: CAWSVQLKSSGNTIYF. DNA for the CDR3: TGTGCCTGGAGTGTACAGCTGAAGAGCTCTGGAAACACCATATATTTT. The entire variable domain, with the rest obtained from reference TRBV30 and TRBJ1-3, is as follows: SQTIHQWPATLVQPVGSPLSLECTVEGTSNPNLYWYRQAAGRGLQLLFYSVGIGQISSEVPQNLSASRPQDRQFILSSKKLLLSDSGFYLCAWSVQLKSSGNTIYFGEGSWLTVV.

This clone was observed a few times. The chain uses TRBV5-1 and TRBJ2-5, with D hard to call. This CDR3 has 14 amino acids. Germline CDR1 SGHRS, CDR2 YFSETQ. V was pared by 1 base and J by 2 bases, with 9 bases between. CDR3 sequence reads: CASSLSSSQETQYF. DNA of the CDR3: TGCGCCAGCAGCTTGAGTAGTTCACAAGAGACCCAGTACTTC.

This clone is medium-sized by share. J is TRBJ2-3 and V is TRBV4-2, with D possibly being TRBD2 (5 bases). Germline V gene sequence: CDR1 LGHNA, CDR2 YNFKEQ. The V end lost 0 bases, the J end lost 0 bases, and 13 bases lay between the germline ends. CDR3 size: 17 residues. The CDR3 reads CASSQEGVSASTDTQYF. The CDR3 bases are TGTGCCAGCAGCCAAGAAGGCGTTAGCGCTAGCACAGATACGCAGTATTTT.

The rearrangement links TRBV30 to TRBJ1-4; 7 bases are a match to TRBD1. The J segment lost 7 bases and the V segment lost 2 bases, leaving 10 bases of the junction unmatched. The germline V gene has CDR1 GTSNPN and CDR2 SVGIG (reference sequence). The CDR3 has 15 amino acids. In DNA, the CDR3 is TGTGCCTGGAGTTCGGGGAGGCAGGGGGGTGAAAAACTGTTTTTT. Its translation is CAWSSGRQGGEKLFF.

This chain connects TRBV7-6 to TRBJ2-2, with 9 bases matching TRBD1. The germline V gene has CDR1 SGHVS and CDR2 FNYEAQ. The CDR3 sequence is 16 residues long. V was pared by 2 bases and J by 5 bases, with 6 bases of the junction left unmatched. The CDR3 DNA follows: TGTGCCAGCAGCTTATACGCGACAGGGGGGACCGGGGAGCTGTTTTTT. It yields the protein CASSLYATGGTGELFF.

The V and J genes are TRBV7-2 and TRBJ2-3, with TRBD2 identical over 9 bases. This CDR3 has 14 residues. CDR1 and CDR2 from the germline V gene are SGHTA and FQGNSA. Trimming removed 6 bases from V and 0 bases from J; junction bases left unmatched: 1. In nucleotides, the CDR3 is TGTGCCAGCAGGCGGGGGGGGAGCACAGATACGCAGTATTTT. This encodes CASRRGGSTDTQYF.

This clone was seen just once. The chain carries TRBV19 and TRBJ1-1; possible D gene TRBD1, 5 bases. Per the germline V gene, CDR1 is LNHDA and CDR2 is SQIVND (reference sequence). This CDR3 has 13 amino acids. V was shortened by 7 bases and J by 1 base, with 10 bases between the two germline ends. CDR3 nucleotides: TGTGCCAGTAATCAGGGCCCGAACACTGAAGCTTTCTTT. Encoded protein: CASNQGPNTEAFF.

The J gene is TRBJ2-5, the V gene TRBV19; a weak D match, TRBD1 (6 bases). This CDR3 contains 15 residues. The germline V gene has CDR1 LNHDA and CDR2 SQIVND (reference sequence). The V end was cut by 3 bases, the J end by 5 bases, with 16 bases between. Written as DNA, the CDR3 is TGTGCCAGTAGTATCCAGGGGCCCGGTCGGGAGACCCAGTACTTC. This codes for CASSIQGPGRETQYF.

This clone was seen a few times. The chain has TRBV5-4 and TRBJ1-2, with D perhaps TRBD1 (5 bases). V lost 3 bases to trimming and J lost 0 bases, with 21 bases between them. The CDR3 covers 18 residues. Germline V gives CDR1 SGHNT, CDR2 YYREEE (reference sequence). CDR3 DNA: TGTGCCAGCAGCTCCCCGGACATACCAACACTGACTAACTATGGCTACACCTTC. Amino acid sequence: CASSSPDIPTLTNYGYTF.

The CDR3 protein is CASSPTEAFF. CDR3 DNA sequence: TGTGCCTCCTCCCCCACTGAAGCTTTCTTT. The genes are TRBV30 and TRBJ1-1; no reliable D call. Trimming shortened V by 7 bases and J by 4 bases, and 7 bases separated the two germline ends. Looked up from germline, CDR1 is GTSNPN and CDR2 is SVGIG (reference sequence). The CDR3 length is 10 residues. Combining the CDR3 with reference TRBV30 and TRBJ1-1 gives the whole variable domain SQTIHQWPATLVQPVGSPLSLECTVEGTSNPNLYWYRQAAGRGLQLLFYSVGIGQISSEVPQNLSASRPQDRQFILSSKKLLLSDSGFYLCASSPTEAFFGQGTRLTVV.